Each of the 18 T cell receptor beta chains below was sequenced from the same sample in a study of blood T cell repertoires in COVID-19. The table came from immunoSEQ multiplex PCR; TCRdb's copy has only in-frame clones and leaves some out. Altogether 35,000 to 55,000 clones are present, 87% being singletons, with the ten largest covering about 5%. The sequencing input was peripheral blood. These receptors all come from a human donor in a cohort sampled during active COVID-19.

The rearrangement uses TRBV9 and TRBJ2-2; 8 bases fit TRBD1. V shed 3 bases and J 0 bases; nucleotides not matched to a gene: 4. This CDR3 is 16 amino acids long. Germline lookup yields CDR1 SGDLS and CDR2 YYNGEE. CDR3 bases: TGTGCCAGCAGCGCCCGGGACAGGACGAACACCGGGGAGCTGTTTTTT. It is translated as CASSARDRTNTGELFF.

The CDR3 is CASSYRSRDQPQHF. For the CDR3, the DNA is TGTGCCAGCAGTTACCGCTCGAGGGATCAGCCCCAGCATTTT. The chain carries TRBV6-2 or TRBV6-3 and TRBJ1-5, with D unclear. CDR1 is MNHEY, CDR2 SVGEGT, per germline. CDR3 size: 14 residues. With 2 bases removed from V and 5 bases from J, the gap between germline ends came to 10 bases.

The CDR3 sequence is CATSPRGLAGGRLREQFF. DNA of the CDR3: TGTGCCACCAGCCCCCGGGGACTAGCGGGAGGGCGGTTGCGTGAGCAGTTCTTC. The chain carries TRBV15 and TRBJ2-1; 16 bases match TRBD2. The CDR3 has 18 amino acids. V lost 5 bases to trimming and J lost 9 bases; unmatched junction nucleotides: 13. Germline V gives CDR1 LNHNV, CDR2 YYDKDF (reference sequence). Using reference TRBV15 and TRBJ2-1 for the parts outside the CDR3, the full variable domain is DAMVIQNPRYQVTQFGKPVTLSCSQTLNHNVMYWYQQKSSQAPKLLFHYYDKDFNNEADTPDNFQSRRPNTSFCFLDIRSPGLGDTAMYLCATSPRGLAGGRLREQFFGPGTRLTVL.

J is TRBJ2-4 and V is TRBV29-1; 8 positions match TRBD2. V lost 1 base, J lost 3 bases, and 5 bases stayed unmatched. The germline CDR1 and CDR2 sequences are SQVTM and ANQGSEA. The CDR3 sequence is 15 residues long. The CDR3, as DNA: TGCAGCGTTGAAGCGGGACTAGGGGGCAAAAACATTCAGTACTTC. It codes for CSVEAGLGGKNIQYF.

The rearrangement uses TRBV29-1 and TRBJ2-5; D perhaps matches TRBD1 (5 bases). This CDR3 comprises 16 residues. V lost 4 bases and J lost 5, with 23 bases in between. The germline V gene encodes CDR1 SQVTM and CDR2 ANQGSEA. The CDR3 DNA reads as TGCAGCGTTGTGGTGTCTTGGGGCAGGTTACGGGAGACCCAGTACTTC. Protein sequence: CSVVVSWGRLRETQYF.

V and J are TRBV27 and TRBJ2-7; TRBD2 agrees at 11 bases. Germline loops: CDR1 MNHEY, CDR2 SMNVEV (reference sequence). The CDR3 covers 15 residues. V dropped 6 bases and J dropped 2; count of bases not matched to a gene: 6. CDR3 in amino acids: CASRPGLAAAYEQYF. The DNA for the CDR3 is TGTGCCAGCAGACCGGGACTAGCGGCCGCCTACGAGCAGTACTTC.

The genes are TRBV11-3 and TRBJ2-3, with D maybe TRBD1 (6 bases). Deletions cut 5 bases from V and 6 bases from J, with 9 bases between. Germline-derived CDR1 and CDR2 are SGHNT and YENEEA. CDR3 length: 12 amino acids. The CDR3 is CASSTGRDTQYF. CDR3 DNA: TGTGCCAGCAGCACAGGGCGGGATACGCAGTATTTT.

V gene TRBV9 combines with J gene TRBJ2-7, with TRBD2 matching 7 bases. This CDR3 comprises 14 residues. Trimming at V came to 4 bases and at J to 2 bases, leaving 6 bases not matched to a gene. CDR1 is SGDLS, CDR2 YYNGEE, per germline. DNA of the CDR3: TGTGCCAGCAGCCCTCCTAGCGGAACCTACGAGCAGTACTTC. This translates into CASSPPSGTYEQYF.

The chain couples TRBV3-1 (or the pseudogene TRBV3-2) to TRBJ2-7; 9 nucleotides line up with TRBD1. The CDR3 contains 15 residues. The V gene end was trimmed by 4 bases and the J gene end by 4 bases; junction bases not matched to a gene: 8. In germline, CDR1 is LGHDT, CDR2 YNNKEL (reference sequence). This chain's CDR3 is CASSPGQGRTYEQYF. DNA for the CDR3: TGTGCCAGCAGCCCGGGACAGGGAAGGACTTACGAGCAGTACTTC.

This chain joins TRBV6-5 and TRBJ1-1; no clear D. Trimming took off 6 bases at V and 6 bases at J, with 17 bases between the two ends. Germline-derived CDR1 and CDR2 are MNHEY and SVGAGI. The CDR3 contains 14 residues. In DNA form, the CDR3 reads TGTGCCAGCAGCCCACCAGGTGGGAGCCCTGAAGCTTTCTTT. It specifies CASSPPGGSPEAFF.

CDR3 nucleotides: TGTGCCTCCCAGGGGCTCGGGGCCAACGTCCTGACTTTC. Residues: CASQGLGANVLTF. The chain has TRBV10-3 and TRBJ2-6, with a possible D match to TRBD1 (6 bases). Trimming removed 11 bases from V and 4 bases from J, with 12 bases in between. CDR1 and CDR2 from the germline V gene are ENHRY and SYGVKD. This CDR3 comprises 13 residues.

About this clone: One end of the junction varies from germline; a read error may be responsible. V and J are TRBV9 and TRBJ2-4; D uncertain. This CDR3 spans 13 amino acids. Germline V gene lookup returns CDR1 SGDLS and CDR2 YYNGEE. CDR3 in amino acids: CASSVEDKSIQYF. CDR3 coding DNA: TGTGCCAGCAGCGTAGAAGACAAAAGCATTCAGTACTTC.

This clone appeared once. The chain has TRBV6-5 and TRBJ2-7; 7 nucleotides agree with TRBD1. V shed 2 bases, J shed 5 bases, and the junction held 12 bases outside the gene matches. The V gene's germline CDR1 is MNHEY and CDR2 SVGAGI. CDR3 length: 16 amino acids. CDR3 sequence reads: CASSYSTTGNMDEQYF. DNA for the CDR3: TGTGCCAGCAGTTACAGTACGACAGGGAATATGGACGAGCAGTACTTC.

The rearrangement joins TRBV27 to TRBJ2-4; 10 bases align to TRBD1. CDR1 is MNHEY, CDR2 SMNVEV, per germline (reference sequence). V was pared by 1 base and J by 0 bases, with 18 bases of the junction left unmatched. This CDR3 spans 22 amino acids. The CDR3 reads CASSLYPLLTGGVGIAKNIQYF. In nucleotides, the CDR3 is TGTGCCAGCAGTTTATATCCTCTACTGACAGGGGGCGTGGGGATAGCCAAAAACATTCAGTACTTC.

The rearrangement joins TRBV5-4 to TRBJ1-5, with TRBD1 as a possible D gene (6 bases). The CDR3 runs 17 residues. V dropped 0 bases and J dropped 3 bases, with 16 bases sitting between them. The germline CDR1 and CDR2 sequences are SGHNT and YYREEE (reference sequence). The CDR3 coding sequence is TGTGCCAGCAGCTTGGACGGGGGAGGGGGGAACAATCAGCCCCAGCATTTT. This codes for CASSLDGGGGNNQPQHF.

This clone has just a few counts. The V and J genes are TRBV14 and TRBJ2-7, with D possibly TRBD2 on 6 matching bases. Trimming cost V 0 bases and J 1 base, with 10 bases left between them. The germline CDR1 and CDR2 sequences are SGHDN and FVKESK. The CDR3 runs 15 residues. CDR3 in amino acids: CASSQERTKSYEQYF. The DNA of the CDR3 is TGTGCCAGCAGCCAAGAGAGGACTAAATCCTACGAGCAGTACTTC.

The gene calls are TRBV5-4 and TRBJ2-5; D may be TRBD1 (6 bases). The V gene's germline CDR1 is SGHNT and CDR2 YYREEE (reference sequence). Trimming took off 1 base at V and 5 bases at J, with 15 bases between the two ends. This CDR3 spans 15 amino acids. This CDR3 is CASSLRQVGRETQYF. In DNA, the CDR3 is TGTGCCAGCAGCTTGAGACAGGTCGGACGGGAGACCCAGTACTTC.

This clone was seen a few times. V is TRBV3-1 (or the pseudogene TRBV3-2) and J is TRBJ1-1; 9 bases are a match to TRBD1. Trimming cost V 4 bases and J 5 bases; bases outside gene matches: 5. The CDR3 covers 14 residues. CDR1 and CDR2 from the germline V gene are LGHDT and YNNKEL (reference sequence). For the CDR3, the DNA is TGTGCCAGCAGCCCCGGGACAGGGCAGACTGAAGCTTTCTTT. As protein: CASSPGTGQTEAFF.